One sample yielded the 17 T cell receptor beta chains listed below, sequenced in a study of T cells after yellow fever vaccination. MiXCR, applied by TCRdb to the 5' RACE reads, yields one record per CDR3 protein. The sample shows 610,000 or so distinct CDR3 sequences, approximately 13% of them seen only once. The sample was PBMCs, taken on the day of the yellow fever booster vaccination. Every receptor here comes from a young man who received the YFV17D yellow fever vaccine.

CDR3 in amino acids: CASSPPRTGTQYF. DNA for the CDR3: TGTGCCAGCTCACCCCCTAGAACCGGTACGCAGTATTTT. V is TRBV18 and J is TRBJ2-3; D remains unclear. The CDR3 sequence is 13 residues long. Trimming took 3 bases from V and 8 from J, leaving 12 bases between them. The germline gives CDR1 KGHSH, CDR2 LQKENI. The variable domain in full, with the rest retrieved from reference TRBV18 and TRBJ2-3, is NAGVMQNPRHLVRRRGQEARLRCSPMKGHSHVYWYRQLPEEGLKFMVYLQKENIIDESGMPKERFSAEFPKEGPSILRIQQVVRGDSAAYFCASSPPRTGTQYFGPGTRLTVL.

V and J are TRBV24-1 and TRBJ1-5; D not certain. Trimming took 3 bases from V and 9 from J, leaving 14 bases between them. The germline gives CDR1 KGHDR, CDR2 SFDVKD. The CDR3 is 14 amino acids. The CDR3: CATSDRETLWPQHF. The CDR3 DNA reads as TGTGCCACCAGTGATCGGGAGACGCTTTGGCCCCAGCATTTT.

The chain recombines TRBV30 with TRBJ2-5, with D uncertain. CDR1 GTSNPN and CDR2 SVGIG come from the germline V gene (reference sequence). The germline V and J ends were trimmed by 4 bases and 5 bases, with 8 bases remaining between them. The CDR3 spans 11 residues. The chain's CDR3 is CAWKIRETQYF. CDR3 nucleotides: TGTGCCTGGAAAATAAGGGAGACCCAGTACTTC.

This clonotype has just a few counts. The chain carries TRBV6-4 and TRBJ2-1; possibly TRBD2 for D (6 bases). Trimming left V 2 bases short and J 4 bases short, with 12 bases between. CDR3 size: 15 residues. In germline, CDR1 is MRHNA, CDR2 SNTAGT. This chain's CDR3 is CASSDRGNGYNEQFF. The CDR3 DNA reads TGTGCCAGCAGTGACCGGGGGAATGGGTACAATGAGCAGTTCTTC.

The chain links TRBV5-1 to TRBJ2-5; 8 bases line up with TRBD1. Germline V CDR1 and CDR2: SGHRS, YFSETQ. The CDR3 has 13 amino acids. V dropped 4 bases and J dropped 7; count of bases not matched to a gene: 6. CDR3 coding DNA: TGCGCCAGCAGCAAGGGACAGGTTGCGACCCAGTACTTC. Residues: CASSKGQVATQYF.

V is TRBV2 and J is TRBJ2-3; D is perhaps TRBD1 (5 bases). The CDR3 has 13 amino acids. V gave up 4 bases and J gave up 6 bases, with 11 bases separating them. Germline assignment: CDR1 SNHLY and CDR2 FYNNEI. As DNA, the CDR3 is TGTGCCAGCAGTGTTGAGCAGGGCGATACGCAGTATTTT. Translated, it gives CASSVEQGDTQYF.

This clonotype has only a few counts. This chain's CDR3 is CASSVRTGGFADTQYF. The CDR3 DNA reads TGTGCCAGCAGCGTCAGGACAGGGGGGTTTGCAGATACGCAGTATTTT. The V call is TRBV9, the J call TRBJ2-3, with 10 bases fitting TRBD1. J was trimmed by 4 bases and V by 2 bases; bases with no gene match: 7. Germline assignment: CDR1 SGDLS and CDR2 YYNGEE. CDR3 length: 16 residues.

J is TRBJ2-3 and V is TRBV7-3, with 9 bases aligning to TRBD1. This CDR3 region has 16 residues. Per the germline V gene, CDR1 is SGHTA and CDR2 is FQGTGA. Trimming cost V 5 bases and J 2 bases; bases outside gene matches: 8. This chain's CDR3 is CASSATGGASTDTQYF. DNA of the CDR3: TGTGCCAGCAGCGCGACAGGGGGGGCTTCCACAGATACGCAGTATTTT.

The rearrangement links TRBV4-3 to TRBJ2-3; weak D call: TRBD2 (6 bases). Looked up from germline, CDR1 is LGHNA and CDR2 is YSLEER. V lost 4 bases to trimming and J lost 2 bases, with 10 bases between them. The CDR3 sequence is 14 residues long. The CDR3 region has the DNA TGCGCCAGCAGCCGGCGCGGGACCACAGATACGCAGTATTTT. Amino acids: CASSRRGTTDTQYF.

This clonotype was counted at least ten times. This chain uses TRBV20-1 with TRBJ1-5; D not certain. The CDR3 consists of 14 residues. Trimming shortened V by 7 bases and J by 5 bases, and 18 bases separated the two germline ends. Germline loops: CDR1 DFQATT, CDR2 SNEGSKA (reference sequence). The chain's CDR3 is CSVRPGQPDQPQHF. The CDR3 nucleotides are TGCAGTGTTCGACCGGGCCAGCCTGATCAGCCCCAGCATTTT.

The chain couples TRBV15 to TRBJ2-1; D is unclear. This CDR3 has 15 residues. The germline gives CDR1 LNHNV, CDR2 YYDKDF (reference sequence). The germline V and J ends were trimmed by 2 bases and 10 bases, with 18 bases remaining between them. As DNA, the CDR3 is TGTGCCACCAGCAGAACCCGGGCAGTCGGAGAGGAGCAGTTCTTC. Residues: CATSRTRAVGEEQFF.

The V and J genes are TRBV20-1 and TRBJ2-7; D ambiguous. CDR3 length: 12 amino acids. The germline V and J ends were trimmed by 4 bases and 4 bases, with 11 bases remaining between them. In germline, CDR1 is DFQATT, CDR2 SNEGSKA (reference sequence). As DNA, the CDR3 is TGCAGTGCTAATAACAGAAAATACGAGCAGTACTTC. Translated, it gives CSANNRKYEQYF.

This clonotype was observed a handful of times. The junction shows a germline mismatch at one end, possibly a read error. CDR3 sequence reads: CASGQQNSYEQYF. The DNA for the CDR3 is TGTGCCAGCGGCCAGCAGAACTCCTACGAGCAGTACTTC. The gene calls are TRBV4-2 and TRBJ2-7; D is undetermined. Per the germline V gene, CDR1 is LGHNA and CDR2 is YNFKEQ. The CDR3 consists of 13 residues.

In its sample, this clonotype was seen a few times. Written as DNA, the CDR3 is TGTGCCAGCAGCGTTCCTAGCGGGACGGGGGACACAGATACGCAGTATTTT. Translation: CASSVPSGTGDTDTQYF. The chain carries TRBV7-9 and TRBJ2-3, with TRBD2 matching over 9 bases. Germline trimming cut 5 bases from V and 2 bases from J; bases unmatched to any gene: 11. The CDR3 runs 17 residues. Germline CDR1 reads SEHNR; CDR2 reads FQNEAQ (reference sequence).

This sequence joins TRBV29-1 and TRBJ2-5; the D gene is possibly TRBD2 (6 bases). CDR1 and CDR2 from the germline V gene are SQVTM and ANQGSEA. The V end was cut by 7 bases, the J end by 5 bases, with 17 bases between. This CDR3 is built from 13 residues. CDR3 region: CSGSPGRPETQYF. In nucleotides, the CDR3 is TGCAGCGGTTCACCGGGGAGGCCGGAGACCCAGTACTTC.

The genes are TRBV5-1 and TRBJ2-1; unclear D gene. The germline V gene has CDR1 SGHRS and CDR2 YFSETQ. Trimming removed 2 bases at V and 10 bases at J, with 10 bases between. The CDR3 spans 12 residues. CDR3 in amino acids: CASSLLPPEQFF. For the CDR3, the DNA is TGCGCCAGCAGCTTACTACCCCCGGAGCAGTTCTTC.

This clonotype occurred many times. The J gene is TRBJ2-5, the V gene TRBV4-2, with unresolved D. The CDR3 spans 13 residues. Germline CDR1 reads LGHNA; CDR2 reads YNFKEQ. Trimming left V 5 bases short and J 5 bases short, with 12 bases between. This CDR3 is CASSMGNQETQYF. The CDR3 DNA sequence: TGTGCCAGCAGCATGGGCAATCAGGAGACCCAGTACTTC.